The 23 T cell receptor beta chains below come from one sample, sequenced in a study of T cell clonality in common variable immunodeficiency. Produced via immunoSEQ multiplex PCR; TCRdb's table is partial and in-frame only. The data show tens of thousands of clones, with none appearing a single time. The sample was peripheral blood mononuclear cells. The receptors were gathered from a person between 18 and 75 years old in good health.

This clone was observed at least ten times. The read finishes 3 residues shy of the CDR3 end, and the germline J gene is used to complete it. V and J are TRBV2 and TRBJ1-2; D not resolved. Trimming removed 5 bases at V and 4 bases at J, with 5 bases between. This CDR3 contains 11 residues. Germline V gives CDR1 SNHLY, CDR2 FYNNEI. CDR3 DNA, as far as it was read: TGTGCCAGCAGTTTACTCTATGGC. It translates to CASSLLYG. The full CDR3 sequence reads CASSLLYGYTF. The full variable domain, in which reference TRBV2 and TRBJ1-2 provide the parts outside the CDR3, is EPEVTQTPSHQVTQMGQEVILRCVPISNHLYFYWYRQILGQKVEFLVSFYNNEISEKSEIFDDQFSVERPDGSNFTLKIRSTKLEDSAMYFCASSLLYGYTFGSGTRLTVV.

In its sample, this clone was seen many times. The CDR3 end is not reached by the read, which stops 3 residues before it; the germline J gene fills it in. V and J are TRBV19 and TRBJ2-3; TRBD1 matches at 7 bases. The germline V gene has CDR1 LNHDA and CDR2 SQIVND (reference sequence). This CDR3 comprises 14 residues. V dropped 3 bases and J dropped 4; count of bases not matched to a gene: 4. The CDR3 sequence is CASSIRQGADTQYF. The sequenced part of the CDR3 DNA is TGTGCCAGTAGTATCCGACAGGGCGCAGATACG.

This clone was observed many times. From the germline J gene comes the end of the CDR3, since the read stops 3 residues before it. This chain links TRBV6-2 or TRBV6-3 with TRBJ2-4; TRBD1 aligns across 9 bases. Germline V gives CDR1 MNHEY, CDR2 SVGEGT. The CDR3 sequence is 14 residues long. After removal of 5 bases from V and 7 bases from J, the junction contained 6 bases not matched to a gene. The CDR3 is CASSAGTGRNIQYF. The covered CDR3 bases are TGTGCCAGCAGTGCCGGGACAGGGCGGAACATT.

This clone was detected many times. The read gets to within 3 residues of the CDR3 end, and the germline J gene fills in the rest. This sequence joins TRBV18 and TRBJ1-2; 7 bases match TRBD1. The V gene end was trimmed by 4 bases and the J gene end by 6 bases; junction bases not matched to a gene: 8. The CDR3 runs to 14 residues. From germline, CDR1 is KGHSH and CDR2 LQKENI. The part of the CDR3 DNA that was read is TGTGCCAGCTCACGGAGAGACAGGGAGGATGGC. Translated: CASSRRDREDG. The CDR3 as a whole reads CASSRRDREDGYTF.

This clone occurred many times. Read coverage stops 3 residues before the CDR3 terminus; the germline J gene supplies the remainder. The chain couples TRBV12-3 or TRBV12-4 to TRBJ2-1, with D perhaps matching TRBD1 (5 bases). The CDR3 runs to 14 residues. Trimming cost V 3 bases and J 9 bases, with 15 bases left between them. This CDR3 is CASSFAGSFREQFF. CDR3 bases read: TGTGCCAGCAGTTTTGCAGGGTCTTTCCGTGAG.

This clone was seen at least ten times. The DNA ends 3 residues before the CDR3 does, and the rest of the CDR3 is filled in from the germline J gene. V is TRBV20-1 and J is TRBJ2-7; 9 nucleotides line up with TRBD1. From germline, CDR1 is DFQATT and CDR2 SNEGSKA (reference sequence). This CDR3 region has 13 residues. V trimming: 3 bases; J trimming: 5 bases; junction bases outside the gene matches: 5. The CDR3 loop reads CSASFTGGNEQYF. Incomplete CDR3 DNA: TGCAGTGCTAGCTTTACAGGGGGCAACGAG.

At least ten counts were recorded for this clone. The DNA ends 3 residues before the CDR3 does, and the rest of the CDR3 is filled in from the germline J gene. The genes are TRBV19 and TRBJ2-4, with 7 bases that match TRBD1. J was trimmed by 6 bases and V by 4 bases; bases with no gene match: 6. Germline values: CDR1 LNHDA, CDR2 SQIVND (reference sequence). This CDR3 region has 14 residues. The CDR3 sequence is CASSTGTAVNIQYF. The covered CDR3 bases are TGTGCCAGTAGTACCGGGACAGCCGTAAACATT.

This clone was observed many times. The observed sequence ends 3 residues before the CDR3 terminus, with the missing tail filled in from the germline J gene. The chain employs TRBV12-3 or TRBV12-4 and TRBJ2-5; 11 nucleotides match TRBD1. V was clipped by 4 bases and J by 7 bases; unmatched bases: 11. The CDR3 length is 16 residues. The CDR3: CASSYLRDRGFGTQYF. Partial CDR3 DNA: TGTGCCAGCAGTTATCTCCGGGACAGGGGGTTTGGGACC.

This clone occurred many times. The sequenced fragment ends 3 residues before the CDR3 boundary, so the rest is inferred from the germline J gene. This chain connects TRBV20-1 to TRBJ2-3, with a tentative D call TRBD2 (6 bases). V dropped 0 bases and J dropped 4 bases, with 20 bases sitting between them. The CDR3 is made up of 17 amino acids. CDR1 and CDR2 from the germline V gene are DFQATT and SNEGSKA (reference sequence). Incomplete CDR3 DNA: TGCAGTGCTAGAGATCTGGCCCCGACTAGTTACTCAGATACG. Protein: CSARDLAPTSYSDT. The full CDR3 protein is CSARDLAPTSYSDTQYF.

This clone was found many times. A junction boundary mismatches the germline segment, possibly from a read error. The CDR3 end lies 3 residues beyond the end of the read and is filled in from the germline J gene. This sequence joins TRBV4-2 and TRBJ2-3; D perhaps matches TRBD2 (6 bases). Germline-derived CDR1 and CDR2 are LGHNA and YNFKEQ. CDR3 length equals 17 residues. The chain's CDR3 is CASSQDATSPSTDTQYF. The DNA read from the CDR3 is TGCGCCAGCAGCCAAGATGCGACTAGTCCGAGCACAGATACG.

The sample holds many counts of this clone. CDR3 DNA, as far as it was read: TGTGCCAGCAGTCCGACAGGGGAAAGGTATGGC. Protein sequence: CASSPTGERYG. The complete CDR3 sequence is CASSPTGERYGYTF. The rearrangement links TRBV28 to TRBJ1-2, with 8 bases matching TRBD1. The read gets to within 3 residues of the CDR3 end, and the germline J gene fills in the rest. V lost 5 bases and J lost 5; bases outside the gene matches: 7. This CDR3 is 14 amino acids long. From germline, CDR1 is MDHEN and CDR2 SYDVKM.

The table lists this clone with many counts. The observed sequence ends 3 residues before the CDR3 terminus, with the missing tail filled in from the germline J gene. This rearrangement joins TRBV12-3 or TRBV12-4 to TRBJ2-2; 9 bases are shared with TRBD2. CDR3 length: 16 residues. The J segment lost 4 bases and the V segment lost 4 bases, leaving 7 bases of the junction unmatched. The CDR3: CASSSISGSATGELFF. The CDR3 bases that were read are TGTGCCAGCAGTTCAATTAGCGGGAGTGCCACCGGGGAG.

This clone was observed at least ten times. The read falls 3 residues short of the CDR3 end, and the missing part is taken from the germline J gene. The chain employs TRBV7-3 and TRBJ1-1, with TRBD1 identical over 9 bases. The V and J ends lost 2 bases and 2 bases, in that order; junction bases with no gene match: 3. The CDR3 totals 15 residues. Germline values: CDR1 SGHTA, CDR2 FQGTGA. Partial CDR3 DNA: TGTGCCAGCAGCTTAGTACAGGGGGCTAACACTGAA. As protein: CASSLVQGANTE. The full CDR3 protein is CASSLVQGANTEAFF.

This clone has a count of ten or more. Read sequence stops 3 residues before the CDR3 end, and the germline J gene provides the missing end. The chain is built from TRBV5-1 and TRBJ2-3; 8 positions match TRBD2. Germline loops: CDR1 SGHRS, CDR2 YFSETQ. The CDR3 runs to 17 residues. Unmatched junction bases numbered 6, after V lost 0 bases and J lost 0 bases. The CDR3 protein is CASSLGGSGTSTDTQYF. The sequenced CDR3 bases are TGCGCCAGCAGCTTGGGGGGTAGCGGGACGAGCACAGATACG. The entire variable domain, with the rest obtained from reference TRBV5-1 and TRBJ2-3, is as follows: KAGVTQTPRYLIKTRGQQVTLSCSPISGHRSVSWYQQTPGQGLQFLFEYFSETQRNKGNFPGRFSGRQFSNSRSEMNVSTLELGDSALYLCASSLGGSGTSTDTQYFGPGTRLTVL.

The table lists this clone with many counts. The read finishes 3 residues shy of the CDR3 end, and the germline J gene is used to complete it. The chain is built from TRBV19 and TRBJ2-1, with 10 positions matching TRBD1. Germline CDR1 LNHDA, CDR2 SQIVND (reference sequence). V dropped 4 bases and J dropped 6; count of bases not matched to a gene: 9. The CDR3 covers 16 residues. CDR3 bases read: TGTGCCAGTAGTACGGTGACAGGGGGCGCGGGCAATGAG. Translation: CASSTVTGGAGNE. The CDR3, in full, reads CASSTVTGGAGNEQFF.

This clone has ten or more counts. CDR3 DNA (partial): TGTGCCATCGTAGGGGGGGTGGAGTCCGAG. This gives the protein CAIVGGVESE. The full CDR3 is CAIVGGVESEQYF. This chain connects TRBV10-3 to TRBJ2-7, with D tentatively TRBD2 (7 bases). The read ends 3 residues before the CDR3 terminus; that terminus is restored from the germline J gene. CDR1 ENHRY and CDR2 SYGVKD come from the germline V gene. The CDR3 contains 13 residues. V was clipped by 8 bases and J by 6 bases, with 17 bases between them.

This clone was recorded at least ten times. The CDR3 end is not reached by the read, which stops 3 residues before it; the germline J gene fills it in. The chain is built from TRBV6-1 and TRBJ2-5, with 11 bases matching TRBD2. There are 16 residues in the CDR3. V lost 0 bases, J lost 4 bases, and 4 bases stayed unmatched. Germline V CDR1 and CDR2: MNHNS, SASEGT. This CDR3 is CASSEALAGGSETQYF. CDR3 bases read: TGTGCCAGCAGTGAAGCGCTAGCGGGAGGTTCAGAGACC.

This clone has at least ten counts. The read finishes 3 residues shy of the CDR3 end, and the germline J gene is used to complete it. The chain uses TRBV20-1 and TRBJ2-1, with TRBD2 as a possible D gene (6 bases). There are 15 residues in the CDR3. The germline gives CDR1 DFQATT, CDR2 SNEGSKA (reference sequence). V lost 5 bases and J 4 bases, leaving 18 bases between the germline ends. This chain's CDR3 is CSAPGGGGLYNEQFF. The sequenced CDR3 bases are TGCAGTGCTCCCGGGGGAGGCGGGTTGTACAATGAG.

Regarding this clone: The read ends 3 residues before the CDR3 terminus; that terminus is restored from the germline J gene. The chain has TRBV20-1 and TRBJ2-7; 7 bases map to TRBD2. CDR1 is DFQATT, CDR2 SNEGSKA, per germline (reference sequence). This CDR3 has 14 amino acids. V gave up 0 bases and J gave up 3 bases; unmatched junction bases: 5. The CDR3 sequence: CSARDHAGVYEQYF. Incomplete CDR3 DNA: TGCAGTGCTAGAGATCATGCGGGAGTCTACGAG.

This clone was counted at least ten times. Read data end 3 residues before the CDR3 end; the end is taken from the germline J gene. This chain joins TRBV5-1 and TRBJ2-7; 7 nucleotides match TRBD2. With 4 bases clipped from V and 3 bases from J, the junction kept 13 bases outside the gene matches. The CDR3 extends over 16 amino acids. The germline V gene encodes CDR1 SGHRS and CDR2 YFSETQ. CDR3 loop: CASSAGGGLDLYEQYF. CDR3 bases read: TGCGCCAGCAGCGCGGGTGGCGGACTAGACCTCTACGAG.

This clone has a count of ten or more. Read coverage stops 3 residues before the CDR3 terminus; the germline J gene supplies the remainder. The V gene is TRBV20-1, the J gene TRBJ2-1; a weak D match, TRBD1 (6 bases). The ends were cut back, 2 bases at V and 2 bases at J, with 13 bases in the middle. This CDR3 is 15 amino acids long. Germline loops: CDR1 DFQATT, CDR2 SNEGSKA (reference sequence). CDR3 DNA (partial): TGCAGTGCTAGAATAGGACAGCTCCCCTACAATGAG. Translated: CSARIGQLPYNE. In full, the CDR3 reads CSARIGQLPYNEQFF.

This clone was counted many times. The sequenced fragment ends 3 residues before the CDR3 boundary, so the rest is inferred from the germline J gene. The V call is TRBV6-2 or TRBV6-3, the J call TRBJ1-5; 9 nucleotides match TRBD1. Germline CDR1 and CDR2: MNHEY and SVGEGT. CDR3 length: 13 residues. CDR3 bases read: TGTGCCAGCAGTGAGGGACAGGGTGGCCCC. As protein: CASSEGQGGP. The CDR3, in full, reads CASSEGQGGPQHF.

The table lists this clone with many counts. The read stops 3 residues short of the end of the CDR3; the missing end is completed from the germline J gene. The chain couples TRBV20-1 to TRBJ2-1; D is unclear. Germline lookup yields CDR1 DFQATT and CDR2 SNEGSKA (reference sequence). Deletions cut 3 bases from V and 9 bases from J, with 9 bases between. The CDR3 loop spans 11 amino acids. CDR3 in amino acids: CSASSRSEQFF. The CDR3 DNA, read in part, is TGCAGTGCTAGCTCCCGTAGTGAG.